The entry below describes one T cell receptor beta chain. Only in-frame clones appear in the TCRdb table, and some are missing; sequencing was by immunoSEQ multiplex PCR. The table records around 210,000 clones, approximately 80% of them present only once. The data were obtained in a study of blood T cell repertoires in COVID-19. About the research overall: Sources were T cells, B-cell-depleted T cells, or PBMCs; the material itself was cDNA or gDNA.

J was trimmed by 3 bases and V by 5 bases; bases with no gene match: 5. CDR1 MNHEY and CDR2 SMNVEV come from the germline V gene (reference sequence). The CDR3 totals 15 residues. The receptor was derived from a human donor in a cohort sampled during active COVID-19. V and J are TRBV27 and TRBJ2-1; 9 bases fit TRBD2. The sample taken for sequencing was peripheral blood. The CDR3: CASSPSTSGYNEQFF. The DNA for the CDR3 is TGTGCCAGCAGTCCCTCGACTAGCGGCTACAATGAGCAGTTCTTC.